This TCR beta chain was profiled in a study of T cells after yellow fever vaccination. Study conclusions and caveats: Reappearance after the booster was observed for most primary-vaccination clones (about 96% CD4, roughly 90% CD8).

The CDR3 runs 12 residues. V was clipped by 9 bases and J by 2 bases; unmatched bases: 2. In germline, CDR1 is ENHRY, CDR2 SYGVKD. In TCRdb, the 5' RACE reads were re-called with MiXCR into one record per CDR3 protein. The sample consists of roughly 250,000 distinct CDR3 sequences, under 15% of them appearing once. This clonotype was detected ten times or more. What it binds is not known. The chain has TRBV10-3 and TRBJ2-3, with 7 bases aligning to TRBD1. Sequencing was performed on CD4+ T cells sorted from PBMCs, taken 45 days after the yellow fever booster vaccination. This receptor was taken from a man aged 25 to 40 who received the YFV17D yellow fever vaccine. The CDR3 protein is CAIRGLTDTQYF. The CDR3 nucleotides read TGTGCCATTAGGGGGCTCACAGATACGCAGTATTTT.